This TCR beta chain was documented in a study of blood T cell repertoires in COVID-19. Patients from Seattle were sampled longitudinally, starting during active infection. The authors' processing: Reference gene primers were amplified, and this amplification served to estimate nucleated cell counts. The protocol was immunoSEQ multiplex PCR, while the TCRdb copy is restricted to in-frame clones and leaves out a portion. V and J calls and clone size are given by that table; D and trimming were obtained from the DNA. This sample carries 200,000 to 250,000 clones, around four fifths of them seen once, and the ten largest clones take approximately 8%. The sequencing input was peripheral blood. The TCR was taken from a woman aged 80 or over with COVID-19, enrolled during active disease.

This chain's CDR3 is CASSHGNSYEQYF. In nucleotides, the CDR3 is TGTGCCAGCAGCCATGGCAACTCCTACGAGCAGTACTTC. The chain has TRBV3-1 (or the pseudogene TRBV3-2) and TRBJ2-7; no definite D call. Germline CDR1 is LGHDT and CDR2 is YNNKEL (reference sequence). The CDR3 covers 13 residues. Trimming left V 3 bases short and J 0 bases short, with 6 bases between.